The 20 T cell receptor beta chains below all came from one sample that was sequenced in a study of vaccination effects on CD4 cells after COVID-19 (dated by TCRdb to 2022 to 2024). The library was prepared using the immunoSEQ multiplex PCR assay. TCRdb took over this immuneACCESS table, retaining in-frame rearrangements with V and J assigned. Such tables are incomplete; in checked studies, under half of the missing clones stem from an unresolved V gene, and the remainder is unexplained. This sample lists 25,000 to 30,000 clones; around 79% were detected once. The ten largest clones take up 10% of the sample. The ViraFEST assay stimulated PBMC with viral peptide pools and then used TCR sequencing to identify antigen-specific CD4+ T cell clonotypes by expansion. After about 10 days of culture, CD4+ T cells were isolated with the EasySep CD4+ T cell isolation kit. Participants received two doses of either the BNT162b2 or the mRNA-1273 mRNA SARS-CoV-2 vaccine.

No antigens are known for them. This specimen consisted of CD4+ T cells from PBMCs cultured with HCoV-NL63 spike peptides, obtained after COVID-19 vaccination. The cell subset or site label for this specimen denotes: HCoV-NL63 spike overlapping peptide pool stimulation. Source of these receptors: a human donor who received a COVID-19 vaccine.

The rearrangement links TRBV7-7 to TRBJ2-2; 8 nucleotides line up with TRBD1. Germline trimming cut 2 bases from V and 5 bases from J; bases unmatched to any gene: 7. The length of the CDR3 is 16 residues. CDR1 and CDR2 (germline): SSHAT, FNYEAQ (reference sequence). CDR3 amino acids: CASSLYVQGATGELFF. CDR3 coding DNA: TGTGCCAGCAGCTTATATGTGCAGGGGGCTACCGGGGAGCTGTTTTTT.

The genes are TRBV2 and TRBJ2-7; D ambiguous. V lost 4 bases and J lost 3, with 4 bases in between. Germline CDR1 is SNHLY and CDR2 is FYNNEI. This CDR3 is built from 11 residues. The CDR3 DNA follows: TGTGCCAGCAGTGGATTCTACGAGCAGTACTTC. It translates to CASSGFYEQYF. Complete variable domain (other parts from reference TRBV2 and TRBJ2-7): EPEVTQTPSHQVTQMGQEVILRCVPISNHLYFYWYRQILGQKVEFLVSFYNNEISEKSEIFDDQFSVERPDGSNFTLKIRSTKLEDSAMYFCASSGFYEQYFGPGTRLTVT.

This clone showed up just a few times. The chain recombines TRBV18 with TRBJ2-2; D is perhaps TRBD1 or TRBD2 (5 bases each). Per the germline V gene, CDR1 is KGHSH and CDR2 is LQKENI. The CDR3 is made up of 14 amino acids. V was shortened by 6 bases and J by 3 bases, with 11 bases between the two germline ends. The CDR3 DNA follows: TGTGCCAGCTCCCAAGGGACGGACACCGGGGAGCTGTTTTTT. Amino acid sequence: CASSQGTDTGELFF.

The gene calls are TRBV9 and TRBJ2-3, with D possibly being TRBD1 (6 bases). The germline V and J ends were trimmed by 0 bases and 2 bases, with 13 bases remaining between them. The CDR3 is 16 amino acids. Germline lookup yields CDR1 SGDLS and CDR2 YYNGEE. In nucleotides, the CDR3 is TGTGCCAGCAGCGTAGTGGGGACACTTAACACAGATACGCAGTATTTT. Protein: CASSVVGTLNTDTQYF.

This clone came up a few times. The V gene is TRBV24-1, the J gene TRBJ1-5, with D possibly being TRBD1 (6 bases). V was clipped by 7 bases and J by 1 base, with 19 bases between them. From germline, CDR1 is KGHDR and CDR2 SFDVKD. The CDR3 covers 17 residues. The CDR3 loop is CATSRGGGASSNQPQHF. CDR3 nucleotides: TGTGCCACCAGCCGAGGCGGGGGGGCTTCGAGCAATCAGCCCCAGCATTTT.

The chain employs TRBV5-1 and TRBJ1-1; D is unclear. Germline V gene lookup returns CDR1 SGHRS and CDR2 YFSETQ. The CDR3 totals 14 residues. Trimming shortened V by 3 bases and J by 0 bases, and 9 bases separated the two germline ends. CDR3 in DNA: TGCGCCAGCAGCTCCTCGACGATGAACACTGAAGCTTTCTTT. Translated: CASSSSTMNTEAFF.

The chain employs TRBV5-4 and TRBJ1-3; TRBD1 is a possible D gene (5 bases). Germline CDR1 SGHNT, CDR2 YYREEE (reference sequence). The V gene lost 5 bases and the J gene lost 2 bases, with 8 bases spanning the gap. This CDR3 has 13 amino acids. The CDR3 nucleotides are TGTGCCAGCAGAGGACAAGCTGGAAACACCATATATTTT. Protein product: CASRGQAGNTIYF.

The CDR3 is CASSESELWNTEAFF. The CDR3 DNA sequence: TGTGCCAGCAGTGAATCTGAACTCTGGAACACTGAAGCTTTCTTT. The V gene is TRBV2, the J gene TRBJ1-1; D unclear. The CDR3 is made up of 15 amino acids. The V gene lost 2 bases and the J gene lost 1 base, with 11 bases spanning the gap. Germline CDR1 reads SNHLY; CDR2 reads FYNNEI.

The chain employs TRBV2 and TRBJ1-1, with D possibly TRBD1 on 6 matching bases. This CDR3 has 12 residues. Germline V gene data show CDR1 as SNHLY and CDR2 as FYNNEI. Deletions cut 8 bases from V and 0 bases from J, with 7 bases between. Here the CDR3 DNA reads TGTGCCAGCCGACAGGTGAACACTGAAGCTTTCTTT. This encodes CASRQVNTEAFF.

CDR3 nucleotides: TGTGCCAGCAGACTGACAGCCAATCAGCCCCAGCATTTT. Its protein product is CASRLTANQPQHF. This rearrangement joins TRBV6-5 to TRBJ1-5; D is perhaps TRBD1 (5 bases). The CDR3 extends over 13 amino acids. V lost 6 bases to trimming and J lost 3 bases, with 9 bases between them. Per the germline V gene, CDR1 is MNHEY and CDR2 is SVGAGI.

The J gene is TRBJ1-1, the V gene TRBV27; the D gene is possibly TRBD1 (5 bases). The CDR3 runs 14 residues. Trimming stripped 8 bases from V and 1 base from J, with 14 bases between. From germline, CDR1 is MNHEY and CDR2 SMNVEV (reference sequence). In DNA form, the CDR3 reads TGTGCCAGCGGACGTCTGGGGGGGAACACTGAAGCTTTCTTT. Protein product: CASGRLGGNTEAFF.

This clone was seen a few times. This chain connects TRBV2 to TRBJ2-7; tentative D call: TRBD1 (5 bases). Germline lookup yields CDR1 SNHLY and CDR2 FYNNEI. Trimming cost V 6 bases and J 5 bases, with 14 bases left between them. The CDR3 extends over 13 amino acids. CDR3 protein: CASRARAVHEQYF. DNA of the CDR3: TGTGCCAGCAGGGCCAGGGCGGTCCACGAGCAGTACTTC.

The rearrangement links TRBV11-2 to TRBJ2-4; D is unresolved. Germline loops: CDR1 SGHAT, CDR2 FQNNGV. This CDR3 region has 13 residues. V lost 2 bases, J lost 4 bases, and 6 bases lay in between. The CDR3 region is CASSLIKKNIQYF. CDR3 DNA sequence: TGTGCCAGCAGCTTAATTAAGAAAAACATTCAGTACTTC.

This clone was picked up a small number of times. The chain carries TRBV5-4 and TRBJ2-5; 11 bases are a match to TRBD1. This CDR3 has 16 amino acids. V was clipped by 5 bases and J by 2 bases; unmatched bases: 8. CDR1 is SGHNT and CDR2 is YYREEE in the germline V gene (reference sequence). DNA for the CDR3: TGTGCCAGCAGACGCGGACAGGGGGCGTTTCAAGAGACCCAGTACTTC. Protein: CASRRGQGAFQETQYF. The full variable domain, rest sourced from reference TRBV5-4 and TRBJ2-5, is ETGVTQSPTHLIKTRGQQVTLRCSSQSGHNTVSWYQQALGQGPQFIFQYYREEENGRGNFPPRFSGLQFPNYSSELNVNALELDDSALYLCASRRGQGAFQETQYFGPGTRLLVL.

This chain connects TRBV10-3 to TRBJ2-1, with 7 positions matching TRBD2. Trimming took 3 bases from V and 6 from J; bases not matched to a gene: 5. Germline V gene lookup returns CDR1 ENHRY and CDR2 SYGVKD. The CDR3 length is 14 residues. As DNA, the CDR3 is TGTGCCATCAGTGAAACAACTAGCGCCAATGAGCAGTTCTTC. It codes for CAISETTSANEQFF.

In this sample, this clone turned up many times. This sequence joins TRBV7-8 and TRBJ1-1; D not resolved. The CDR3 spans 14 residues. V shed 6 bases and J shed 4 bases, with 15 bases lying between them. Germline CDR1 and CDR2: SGHVS and FQNEAQ. The DNA for the CDR3 is TGTGCCAGCAGTTCAAGGGAGGGTCGCACTGAAGCTTTCTTT. It translates to CASSSREGRTEAFF.

In this sample, this clone turned up once. The chain employs TRBV6-5 and TRBJ2-2; no clear D. In germline, CDR1 is MNHEY, CDR2 SVGAGI. The V end lost 6 bases, the J end lost 6 bases, and 11 bases lay between the germline ends. The CDR3 is 13 residues long. The CDR3 bases are TGTGCCAGCAGAGTGGACGGGCCCGGGGAGCTGTTTTTT. It encodes CASRVDGPGELFF.

The chain joins TRBV10-3 to TRBJ2-1; no clear D. The germline V and J ends were trimmed by 3 bases and 6 bases, with 9 bases remaining between them. The germline gives CDR1 ENHRY, CDR2 SYGVKD. The CDR3 length is 13 residues. The DNA for the CDR3 is TGTGCCATCAGTGAAGAGCCCATCAATGAGCAGTTCTTC. It specifies CAISEEPINEQFF.

The chain employs TRBV4-2 and TRBJ2-7, with D possibly matching TRBD1 (6 bases). Germline-derived CDR1 and CDR2 are LGHNA and YNFKEQ. With 1 base removed from V and 6 bases from J, the gap between germline ends came to 13 bases. The CDR3 sequence is 14 residues long. CDR3 nucleotides: TGTGCCAGCAGCCAAGGCTCAGGGGCTCGCGAGCAGTACTTC. It encodes CASSQGSGAREQYF.

This chain connects TRBV7-9 to TRBJ2-2; 7 positions match TRBD1. There are 14 residues in the CDR3. V shed 5 bases, J shed 4 bases, and the junction held 4 bases outside the gene matches. In germline, CDR1 is SEHNR, CDR2 FQNEAQ (reference sequence). The CDR3 reads CASSLDRATGELFF. The CDR3 nucleotides read TGTGCCAGCAGCCTCGACAGGGCCACCGGGGAGCTGTTTTTT.